The sequence of this TCR beta chain was determined in a study of control samples from healthy donors and cancer patients. This CDR3 spans 13 amino acids. The germline CDR1 and CDR2 sequences are SQVTM and ANQGSEA. Trimming left V 3 bases short and J 7 bases short, with 15 bases between. This table comes from immunoSEQ multiplex PCR, and its TCRdb copy is limited to in-frame clones, with some not included. Altogether roughly 88,000 clones are present, 93% being singletons, with the ten largest covering around 8.5%. This receptor was taken from a man aged 18 to 30 in good health. The rearrangement joins TRBV29-1 to TRBJ1-1; D gene unclear. The sequencing sample was made of blood. Here the CDR3 reads CSVDNFLGFEAFF. The DNA for the CDR3 is TGCAGCGTTGATAACTTCCTGGGGTTTGAAGCTTTCTTT.